The clone carrying this T cell receptor (beta chain) showed up many times. Its target is not known. Every donor provided roughly 9.1 milliliters of peripheral blood. CDR3 length: 16 amino acids. Germline loops: CDR1 SGHVS, CDR2 FNYEAQ. V shed 5 bases, J shed 2 bases, and the junction held 5 bases outside the gene matches. Sample-barcoded 5' priming and a J-beta primer mix drove a second PCR of roughly 6 to 12 cycles. Each CDR3 protein gets one entry after TCRdb re-called the 5' RACE reads with MiXCR. This sample has 870,000 or so distinct CDR3 sequences, with 25% to 30% found just once. The data were obtained in a study of blood T cells in healthy people across ages. Study findings and constraints: TCR beta diversity, measured per million T cells, fell in a roughly linear way with age.

The J gene is TRBJ2-3, the V gene TRBV7-6; 12 bases fit TRBD1. The source of this sequence is a woman aged 80 or older in good health. Material for sequencing was blood. CDR3 sequence (DNA): TGTGCCAGCAGCCAAACGGGACAGGGGGCCACAGATACGCAGTATTTT. Encoded protein: CASSQTGQGATDTQYF.